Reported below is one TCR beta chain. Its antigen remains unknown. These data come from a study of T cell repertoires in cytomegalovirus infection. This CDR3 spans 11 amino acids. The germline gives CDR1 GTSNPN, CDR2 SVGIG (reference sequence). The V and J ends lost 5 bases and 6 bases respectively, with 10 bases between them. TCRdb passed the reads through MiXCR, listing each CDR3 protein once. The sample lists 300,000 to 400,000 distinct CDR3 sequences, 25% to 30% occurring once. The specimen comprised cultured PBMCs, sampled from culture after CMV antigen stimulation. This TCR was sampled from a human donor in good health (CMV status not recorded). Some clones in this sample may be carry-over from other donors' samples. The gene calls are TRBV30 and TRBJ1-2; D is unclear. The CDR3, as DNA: TGTGCCTGGTCAGTCCGCCATGGCTACACCTTC. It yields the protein CAWSVRHGYTF.